Following are 31 T cell receptor beta chains from one sample sequenced in a study of cytomegalovirus exposure and HLA in healthy donors. TCRdb keeps only in-frame clones here, not all; method: immunoSEQ multiplex PCR. The sample carries over 120,000 clones, 90% recorded once. Sequenced: PBMCs. The source is a woman in her 30s in good health and CMV-seropositive.

This sequence joins TRBV19 and TRBJ2-7; 8 bases align to TRBD1. V trimming: 3 bases; J trimming: 4 bases; junction bases outside the gene matches: 5. Germline CDR1 reads LNHDA; CDR2 reads SQIVND (reference sequence). CDR3 size: 14 residues. The CDR3 region is CASSMGTGPYEQYF. DNA of the CDR3: TGTGCCAGTAGTATGGGGACAGGCCCTTACGAGCAGTACTTC.

This chain links TRBV5-5 with TRBJ1-2; 7 bases agree with TRBD1. This CDR3 is 16 amino acids long. Losses at the gene ends were 3 bases for V and 2 bases for J; bases not matched to a gene: 10. Germline CDR1 and CDR2: SGHKS and YYEKEE (reference sequence). The CDR3 DNA reads as TGTGCCAGCAGCTCTGGACCTACAGGGGTGAACTATGGCTACACCTTC. It specifies CASSSGPTGVNYGYTF.

This chain joins TRBV6-5 and TRBJ2-5; D perhaps matches TRBD2 (5 bases). The CDR3 sequence is 14 residues long. V lost 0 bases and J lost 7, with 12 bases in between. Germline V gene lookup returns CDR1 MNHEY and CDR2 SVGAGI. The CDR3 bases are TGTGCCAGCAGTTACTCCCCTGGGGAGAGGACCCAGTACTTC. This sequence encodes CASSYSPGERTQYF.

This sequence joins TRBV28 and TRBJ1-5; TRBD1 matches at 7 bases. The germline CDR1 and CDR2 sequences are MDHEN and SYDVKM. The CDR3 has 14 residues. The V gene end was trimmed by 5 bases and the J gene end by 3 bases; junction bases not matched to a gene: 4. The CDR3 DNA follows: TGTGCCAGCAGTCCAGGGGGATTCAATCAGCCCCAGCATTTT. Residues: CASSPGGFNQPQHF.

This clone was seen just once. The chain combines TRBV2 with TRBJ2-3; D is possibly TRBD2 (6 bases). The CDR3 has 15 residues. CDR1 is SNHLY, CDR2 FYNNEI, per germline. Trimming shortened V by 2 bases and J by 1 base, and 10 bases separated the two germline ends. Here the CDR3 reads CASSEIPSGTDTQYF. CDR3 bases: TGTGCCAGCAGTGAAATTCCTAGCGGCACAGATACGCAGTATTTT. Drawing the rest from reference TRBV2 and TRBJ2-3, the complete variable domain is EPEVTQTPSHQVTQMGQEVILRCVPISNHLYFYWYRQILGQKVEFLVSFYNNEISEKSEIFDDQFSVERPDGSNFTLKIRSTKLEDSAMYFCASSEIPSGTDTQYFGPGTRLTVL.

The gene calls are TRBV5-6 and TRBJ2-7; D not resolved. In germline, CDR1 is SGHDT, CDR2 YYEEEE. V lost 1 base and J lost 3, with 14 bases in between. The CDR3 sequence is 15 residues long. CDR3 coding DNA: TGTGCCAGCAGCTTGATCGGAGAAACTCACTACGAGCAGTACTTC. Amino acid sequence: CASSLIGETHYEQYF.

The rearrangement links TRBV7-3 to TRBJ2-5; 10 bases align to TRBD2. This CDR3 comprises 15 residues. V shed 1 base and J 4 bases; nucleotides not matched to a gene: 3. Looked up from germline, CDR1 is SGHTA and CDR2 is FQGTGA. This chain's CDR3 is CASSLILAGVETQYF. The CDR3 nucleotides read TGTGCCAGCAGCTTAATCCTAGCGGGAGTAGAGACCCAGTACTTC.

The chain uses TRBV11-2 and TRBJ2-3; D remains unclear. Trimming cost V 0 bases and J 5 bases, with 6 bases left between them. The germline gives CDR1 SGHAT, CDR2 FQNNGV. CDR3 length: 13 amino acids. Here the CDR3 reads CASSLDQLDTQYF. The CDR3 region has the DNA TGTGCCAGCAGCTTAGATCAGTTAGATACGCAGTATTTT.

The chain joins TRBV6-1 to TRBJ2-1; no clear D gene. V lost 5 bases, J lost 8 bases, and 7 bases lay in between. The V gene's germline CDR1 is MNHNS and CDR2 SASEGT. The CDR3 extends over 11 amino acids. The CDR3 loop is CASSYIYEQFF. CDR3 sequence (DNA): TGTGCCAGCAGTTATATCTATGAGCAGTTCTTC.

The V call is TRBV15, the J call TRBJ1-4; D not resolved. V was pared by 7 bases and J by 8 bases, with 11 bases between. CDR3 length: 12 residues. CDR1 and CDR2 from the germline V gene are LNHNV and YYDKDF (reference sequence). This chain's CDR3 is CATTWRREKLFF. The CDR3 coding sequence is TGTGCCACCACCTGGAGAAGGGAAAAACTGTTTTTT.

This sequence joins TRBV7-3 and TRBJ2-2; D possibly corresponds to TRBD2 (5 bases). The V end was cut by 5 bases, the J end by 1 base, with 14 bases between. From germline, CDR1 is SGHTA and CDR2 FQGTGA. The CDR3 contains 16 residues. The CDR3, as DNA: TGTGCCAGCAGCGTTCCCGCGAGCGGGAACACCGGGGAGCTGTTTTTT. Encoded protein: CASSVPASGNTGELFF.

V gene TRBV4-1 combines with J gene TRBJ1-6; the match to TRBD1 covers 8 bases. Germline assignment: CDR1 MGHRA and CDR2 YSYEKL. V gave up 5 bases and J gave up 7 bases; unmatched junction bases: 7. The CDR3 extends over 15 amino acids. CDR3 loop: CASSERQGQNSPLHF. The DNA for the CDR3 is TGCGCCAGCAGCGAGCGACAGGGGCAAAATTCACCCCTCCACTTT.

The chain is built from TRBV28 and TRBJ2-1, with a tentative D call TRBD1 (5 bases). CDR3 length equals 16 residues. V lost 6 bases and J 0 bases, leaving 15 bases between the germline ends. Germline values: CDR1 MDHEN, CDR2 SYDVKM. For the CDR3, the DNA is TGTGCCAGCAGCTCCCAGACAGAGAGCTCCTACAATGAGCAGTTCTTC. Its translation is CASSSQTESSYNEQFF.

In DNA, the CDR3 is TGCGCCAGCAGCAGAGGGTCCCCCAGTGCGGGCCAGTACTTC. Protein sequence: CASSRGSPSAGQYF. J is TRBJ2-5 and V is TRBV4-1, with D possibly TRBD2 on 5 matching bases. This CDR3 contains 14 residues. Germline V gene data show CDR1 as MGHRA and CDR2 as YSYEKL. Trimming took off 5 bases at V and 10 bases at J, with 20 bases between the two ends.

In its sample, this clone was seen a few times. The CDR3 DNA reads TGTGCCACCAGCAGAGATCCCCGCGGGTCGAACACCGGGGAGCTGTTTTTT. Translation: CATSRDPRGSNTGELFF. The J gene is TRBJ2-2, the V gene TRBV15; weak D call: TRBD2 (5 bases). The V gene lost 0 bases and the J gene lost 0 bases, with 11 bases spanning the gap. CDR1 is LNHNV and CDR2 is YYDKDF in the germline V gene (reference sequence). This CDR3 is 17 amino acids long.

This clone has just a few counts. The chain recombines TRBV6-1 with TRBJ2-1, with 8 bases fitting TRBD2. V gave up 2 bases and J gave up 8 bases; unmatched junction bases: 8. Germline V CDR1 and CDR2: MNHNS, SASEGT. The CDR3 contains 15 residues. CDR3 protein: CASSESIAGIYEQFF. CDR3 DNA: TGTGCCAGCAGTGAATCTATAGCGGGAATCTATGAGCAGTTCTTC.

The V and J genes are TRBV5-6 and TRBJ2-2; 13 nucleotides align to TRBD2. V lost 1 base, J lost 5 bases, and 11 bases stayed unmatched. CDR3 length equals 19 residues. Germline CDR1 SGHDT, CDR2 YYEEEE. The CDR3 here is CASSLFFWTSGGTTGELFF. CDR3 nucleotides: TGTGCCAGCAGCTTGTTCTTTTGGACTAGCGGGGGAACGACCGGGGAGCTGTTTTTT. The whole variable domain, filled in from reference TRBV5-6 and TRBJ2-2, reads DAGVTQSPTHLIKTRGQQVTLRCSPKSGHDTVSWYQQALGQGPQFIFQYYEEEERQRGNFPDRFSGHQFPNYSSELNVNALLLGDSALYLCASSLFFWTSGGTTGELFFGEGSRLTVL.

The chain combines TRBV28 with TRBJ1-2, with D possibly matching TRBD1 (6 bases). The CDR3 loop spans 15 amino acids. V shed 5 bases and J shed 4 bases, with 17 bases lying between them. CDR1 and CDR2 from the germline V gene are MDHEN and SYDVKM. CDR3: CASSPTGSSLYGYTF. CDR3 nucleotides: TGTGCCAGCAGTCCGACAGGCAGCTCCCTCTATGGCTACACCTTC.

This clone showed up just a few times. This sequence joins TRBV18 and TRBJ1-3, with D uncertain. Germline V gene data show CDR1 as KGHSH and CDR2 as LQKENI. Trimming cost V 3 bases and J 0 bases, with 12 bases left between them. The CDR3 extends over 16 amino acids. DNA for the CDR3: TGTGCCAGCTCACCTTTGACGGAGAGCTCTGGAAACACCATATATTTT. It specifies CASSPLTESSGNTIYF.

The chain employs TRBV5-1 and TRBJ1-6, with TRBD1 identical over 9 bases. This CDR3 comprises 15 residues. The germline V gene has CDR1 SGHRS and CDR2 YFSETQ. With 4 bases clipped from V and 7 bases from J, the junction kept 6 bases outside the gene matches. DNA for the CDR3: TGCGCCAGCAGCCGCGGACAGGGGTACAATTCACCCCTCCACTTT. This codes for CASSRGQGYNSPLHF.

J is TRBJ1-2 and V is TRBV5-6, with TRBD1 matching over 9 bases. Trimming cost V 2 bases and J 4 bases; bases outside gene matches: 6. CDR3 length: 15 amino acids. CDR1 and CDR2 (germline): SGHDT, YYEEEE. CDR3 in DNA: TGTGCCAGCAGCTTTACAGGGGGCGCTGGCTATGGCTACACCTTC. This gives the protein CASSFTGGAGYGYTF.

The chain joins TRBV18 to TRBJ1-6; 8 bases are a match to TRBD1. The CDR3 has 14 residues. V was pared by 4 bases and J by 10 bases, with 6 bases of the junction left unmatched. The V gene's germline CDR1 is KGHSH and CDR2 LQKENI. This CDR3 reads CASSQDREYSPLHF. CDR3 nucleotide sequence: TGTGCCAGCTCACAGGACAGGGAGTACTCACCCCTCCACTTT.

The V gene is TRBV4-2, the J gene TRBJ1-4; maybe TRBD1 (6 bases). V was cut by 4 bases and J by 0 bases, with 18 bases left in between. The CDR3 covers 18 residues. Germline V gene lookup returns CDR1 LGHNA and CDR2 YNFKEQ. The CDR3 DNA is TGTGCCAGCAGCCGCGGCTGGACAGCCGCCTCAACTAATGAAAAACTGTTTTTT. This gives the protein CASSRGWTAASTNEKLFF.

The chain couples TRBV5-6 to TRBJ2-2; TRBD2 agrees at 14 bases. Looked up from germline, CDR1 is SGHDT and CDR2 is YYEEEE. J gave up 1 base and V 3 bases, and 5 bases lay outside the gene matches. This CDR3 spans 18 amino acids. The CDR3 nucleotides read TGTGCCAGCAGCTGGGGACTAGCGGGAGTAGAGAACACCGGGGAGCTGTTTTTT. Translated: CASSWGLAGVENTGELFF.

CDR3 DNA sequence: TGTGCCAGCTCGAAGAGAGCTGGAGGGGAGACCCAGTACTTC. Translated: CASSKRAGGETQYF. This chain joins TRBV7-9 and TRBJ2-5, with D possibly being TRBD2 (6 bases). The germline gives CDR1 SEHNR, CDR2 FQNEAQ (reference sequence). The CDR3 sequence is 14 residues long. Trimming left V 8 bases short and J 5 bases short, with 18 bases between.

The chain recombines TRBV5-5 with TRBJ1-2, with D hard to call. Trimming took off 4 bases at V and 6 bases at J, with 19 bases between the two ends. The germline gives CDR1 SGHKS, CDR2 YYEKEE (reference sequence). This CDR3 contains 15 residues. The CDR3 region has the DNA TGTGCCAGCAGCCCATTTATGACCGGGGTTAATGGCTACACCTTC. Translated: CASSPFMTGVNGYTF.

The chain's CDR3 is CASSYPEGWNEQFF. DNA for the CDR3: TGTGCCAGCAGTTACCCGGAGGGGTGGAATGAGCAGTTCTTC. The chain is built from TRBV28 and TRBJ2-1, with D possibly matching TRBD2 (6 bases). V shed 4 bases and J shed 7 bases, with 14 bases lying between them. The length of the CDR3 is 14 residues. Per the germline V gene, CDR1 is MDHEN and CDR2 is SYDVKM.

The chain joins TRBV27 to TRBJ2-2; D is unresolved. CDR3 size: 13 residues. Germline CDR1 and CDR2: MNHEY and SMNVEV (reference sequence). Between the trimmed V and J ends, which lost 5 bases and 0 bases, there was a span of 4 bases. CDR3 in amino acids: CASSITNTGELFF. The CDR3 nucleotides read TGTGCCAGCAGTATCACGAACACCGGGGAGCTGTTTTTT.

The chain joins TRBV6-1 to TRBJ1-1; the D gene is possibly TRBD1 (6 bases). There are 12 residues in the CDR3. V gave up 6 bases and J gave up 6 bases, with 11 bases separating them. The germline V gene encodes CDR1 MNHNS and CDR2 SASEGT. The CDR3 DNA reads TGTGCCAGCAGCGGACAGTTCCCTGAAGCTTTCTTT. This gives the protein CASSGQFPEAFF.

The chain is built from TRBV15 and TRBJ1-4, with 7 nucleotides matching TRBD1. CDR1 and CDR2 from the germline V gene are LNHNV and YYDKDF (reference sequence). The CDR3 is made up of 15 amino acids. Trimming took 4 bases from V and 3 from J; bases not matched to a gene: 5. This CDR3 is CATSTRQGSNEKLFF. CDR3 nucleotides: TGTGCCACCAGCACACGACAGGGCTCTAATGAAAAACTGTTTTTT.

This rearrangement joins TRBV18 to TRBJ2-5, with 7 nucleotides matching TRBD1. V gave up 6 bases and J gave up 2 bases; unmatched junction bases: 3. This CDR3 is 13 amino acids long. In germline, CDR1 is KGHSH, CDR2 LQKENI. CDR3 loop: CASSPTGQETQYF. The DNA of the CDR3 is TGTGCCAGCTCCCCGACAGGGCAAGAGACCCAGTACTTC.